The 26 T cell receptor beta chains below come from one sample, sequenced in a study of blood T cell repertoires in COVID-19. TCRdb's copy holds only in-frame clones and misses some; the assay was immunoSEQ multiplex PCR. In the table there are about 68,000 clones, 70% to 90% of which are singletons. The specimen sequenced was peripheral blood. These TCRs come from an older woman with acute or convalescent COVID-19.

V usage is TRBV30 and J usage is TRBJ1-3, with TRBD1 matching 9 bases. CDR3 size: 18 residues. Germline V CDR1 and CDR2: GTSNPN, SVGIG (reference sequence). J was trimmed by 0 bases and V by 4 bases; bases with no gene match: 13. The DNA for the CDR3 is TGTGCCTGGACCGGGACAGGGCAACTAGCTCTCTCTGGAAACACCATATATTTT. It translates to CAWTGTGQLALSGNTIYF.

This clone was recorded once. V usage is TRBV11-1 and J usage is TRBJ2-1, with 12 nucleotides matching TRBD2. CDR1 is SGHAT and CDR2 is FQDESV in the germline V gene (reference sequence). Trimming took 1 base from V and 9 from J; bases not matched to a gene: 4. This CDR3 has 15 residues. The DNA for the CDR3 is TGTGCCAGCAGCTTAGAGGGACTAGCGGGTGGTGAGCAGTTCTTC. This translates into CASSLEGLAGGEQFF.

This clone has only one observation. The chain uses TRBV12-3 or TRBV12-4 and TRBJ2-7; D not certain. This CDR3 comprises 12 residues. Trimming took off 6 bases at V and 4 bases at J, with 10 bases between the two ends. CDR3 nucleotides: TGTGCCAGCAGAGGAAGGAGATACGAGCAGTACTTC. Translating it yields CASRGRRYEQYF.

The CDR3 spells CASSYSSARSIEQYF. The CDR3 nucleotides are TGTGCCAGCAGTTACTCATCAGCTAGGTCCATTGAGCAGTACTTC. This rearrangement joins TRBV6-5 to TRBJ2-7; D remains unclear. CDR3 length equals 15 residues. CDR1 and CDR2 (germline): MNHEY, SVGAGI. V was clipped by 0 bases and J by 7 bases, with 16 bases between them.

V gene TRBV29-1 combines with J gene TRBJ2-1; 9 bases fit TRBD1. V shed 4 bases and J 10 bases; nucleotides not matched to a gene: 5. This CDR3 spans 12 amino acids. Germline V lookup: CDR1 SQVTM, CDR2 ANQGSEA. The CDR3 DNA reads TGCAGCGTTGCGGGACAGGGTGTCGAGCAGTTCTTC. Translating gives CSVAGQGVEQFF.

The rearrangement joins TRBV28 to TRBJ1-2; no reliable D call. The CDR3 is made up of 13 amino acids. Per germline, CDR1 MDHEN and CDR2 SYDVKM. Trimming removed 4 bases at V and 0 bases at J, with 6 bases between. CDR3 nucleotides: TGTGCCAGCAGTTGGGCAGCTAACTATGGCTACACCTTC. Residues: CASSWAANYGYTF.

The gene calls are TRBV3-1 (or the pseudogene TRBV3-2) and TRBJ1-5; 9 bases are a match to TRBD1. The CDR3 consists of 14 residues. The V and J ends lost 4 bases and 6 bases, in that order; junction bases with no gene match: 4. The germline V gene has CDR1 LGHDT and CDR2 YNNKEL (reference sequence). The CDR3 DNA follows: TGTGCCAGCAGCCCACAGGGGGCCGGTCAGCCCCAGCATTTT. Its protein product is CASSPQGAGQPQHF.

The V gene is TRBV14, the J gene TRBJ1-6; D gene uncertain. Germline CDR1 and CDR2: SGHDN and FVKESK. The V end was cut by 4 bases, the J end by 9 bases, with 16 bases between. This CDR3 has 15 amino acids. The CDR3 coding sequence is TGTGCCAGCAGCCCCCGGGGAGGCGTTGGTTCACCCCTCCACTTT. It codes for CASSPRGGVGSPLHF.

The chain recombines TRBV5-1 with TRBJ2-2, with a tentative D call TRBD2 (5 bases). Trimming stripped 5 bases from V and 4 bases from J, with 12 bases between. Germline CDR1 and CDR2: SGHRS and YFSETQ. The CDR3 sequence is 14 residues long. The CDR3 DNA is TGCGCCAGCAGTTCGGGGTCGGGCACCGGGGAGCTGTTTTTT. It codes for CASSSGSGTGELFF.

The genes are TRBV25-1 and TRBJ1-6; 10 bases match TRBD1. Trimming cost V 4 bases and J 5 bases; bases outside gene matches: 2. Germline V gene data show CDR1 as MGHDK and CDR2 as SYGVNS. The CDR3 has 15 residues. CDR3 region: CASSGDRGNNSPLHF. The DNA of the CDR3 is TGTGCCAGCAGTGGGGACAGGGGAAATAATTCACCCCTCCACTTT.

J is TRBJ1-6 and V is TRBV27; possible D gene TRBD1, 6 bases. Germline V gene sequence: CDR1 MNHEY, CDR2 SMNVEV (reference sequence). V lost 3 bases and J lost 3, with 12 bases in between. The CDR3 consists of 16 residues. The CDR3 is CASSLLDSIYNSPLHF. The CDR3 nucleotides read TGTGCCAGCAGTTTGCTGGACAGCATCTATAATTCACCCCTCCACTTT.

The chain couples TRBV19 to TRBJ2-1, with D possibly matching TRBD2 (6 bases). The CDR3 has 13 residues. Trimming took 10 bases from V and 4 from J, leaving 14 bases between them. The germline V gene encodes CDR1 LNHDA and CDR2 SQIVND (reference sequence). CDR3 nucleotide sequence: TGTGCCACCCAACATCGGGGGTACAATGAGCAGTTCTTC. Translation gives CATQHRGYNEQFF. Combining the CDR3 with reference TRBV19 and TRBJ2-1 gives the whole variable domain DGGITQSPKYLFRKEGQNVTLSCEQNLNHDAMYWYRQDPGQGLRLIYYSQIVNDFQKGDIAEGYSVSREKKESFPLTVTSAQKNPTAFYLCATQHRGYNEQFFGPGTRLTVL.

V usage is TRBV28 and J usage is TRBJ2-6, with 12 bases identical to TRBD1. Germline lookup yields CDR1 MDHEN and CDR2 SYDVKM. V was clipped by 5 bases and J by 2 bases; unmatched bases: 7. The CDR3 has 18 residues. CDR3 nucleotide sequence: TGTGCCAGCAGTACGCCGGGACAGGGGGCAGCTGGGGCCAACGTCCTGACTTTC. It specifies CASSTPGQGAAGANVLTF.

The V gene is TRBV4-1, the J gene TRBJ2-7, with D possibly being TRBD2 (5 bases). CDR1 is MGHRA, CDR2 YSYEKL, per germline. Trimming left V 1 base short and J 6 bases short, with 10 bases between. The CDR3 extends over 13 amino acids. CDR3 in DNA: TGCGCCAGCAGCCAAGGTCGAGGGCCCGAGCAGTACTTC. Protein: CASSQGRGPEQYF.

Only one count was recorded for this clone. The chain recombines TRBV3-1 (or the pseudogene TRBV3-2) with TRBJ1-3; D is possibly TRBD1 (5 bases). CDR3 length: 15 residues. Trimming removed 5 bases at V and 0 bases at J, with 11 bases between. CDR1 and CDR2 from the germline V gene are LGHDT and YNNKEL (reference sequence). The CDR3 here is CASSKTRDSGNTIYF. The CDR3 region has the DNA TGTGCCAGCAGCAAAACCAGGGACTCTGGAAACACCATATATTTT.

The chain recombines TRBV27 with TRBJ2-5; D call uncertain. The CDR3 consists of 13 residues. Germline V lookup: CDR1 MNHEY, CDR2 SMNVEV (reference sequence). The germline V and J ends were trimmed by 3 bases and 0 bases, with 5 bases remaining between them. The CDR3 DNA is TGTGCCAGCAGTTTCGGGTACCAAGAGACCCAGTACTTC. It encodes CASSFGYQETQYF.

This sequence joins TRBV27 and TRBJ1-5; D is ambiguous. With 0 bases removed from V and 6 bases from J, the gap between germline ends came to 15 bases. CDR1 is MNHEY and CDR2 is SMNVEV in the germline V gene (reference sequence). The CDR3 contains 16 residues. CDR3 residues: CASSLSPDFVRQPQHF. For the CDR3, the DNA is TGTGCCAGCAGTTTATCCCCAGACTTTGTACGTCAGCCCCAGCATTTT.

The table lists this clone with a few counts. J is TRBJ1-2 and V is TRBV5-6, with 9 bases lining up with TRBD1. The V and J ends lost 3 bases and 7 bases, in that order; junction bases with no gene match: 4. From germline, CDR1 is SGHDT and CDR2 YYEEEE. The CDR3 runs 13 residues. This chain's CDR3 is CASSYRGLGGYTF. CDR3 bases: TGTGCCAGCAGCTACAGGGGGCTAGGTGGCTACACCTTC. Filled out from reference TRBV5-6 and TRBJ1-2, the complete variable domain reads DAGVTQSPTHLIKTRGQQVTLRCSPKSGHDTVSWYQQALGQGPQFIFQYYEEEERQRGNFPDRFSGHQFPNYSSELNVNALLLGDSALYLCASSYRGLGGYTFGSGTRLTVV.

The rearrangement joins TRBV28 to TRBJ1-5, with D perhaps matching TRBD1 (6 bases). The V gene lost 7 bases and the J gene lost 6 bases, with 13 bases spanning the gap. Germline lookup yields CDR1 MDHEN and CDR2 SYDVKM. The CDR3 spans 13 residues. CDR3 in DNA: TGTGCCAGCAAGGGGGGGGTAACTCAGCCCCAGCATTTT. It specifies CASKGGVTQPQHF.

V is TRBV2 and J is TRBJ2-2; the D gene is possibly TRBD1 (5 bases). Per germline, CDR1 SNHLY and CDR2 FYNNEI. Trimming took off 0 bases at V and 0 bases at J, with 17 bases between the two ends. The CDR3 loop spans 19 amino acids. The CDR3 bases are TGTGCCAGCAGTGAAGCGGAAGAGACAGAGAGCCCGAACACCGGGGAGCTGTTTTTT. It translates to CASSEAEETESPNTGELFF.

A single count supports this clone. The chain carries TRBV19 and TRBJ2-1; D may be TRBD2 (6 bases). Per germline, CDR1 LNHDA and CDR2 SQIVND (reference sequence). The CDR3 is 15 amino acids. V lost 7 bases to trimming and J lost 1 base, with 14 bases between them. Written as DNA, the CDR3 is TGTGCCAGTACCCCCTACGCGGGGTCCTACAATGAGCAGTTCTTC. Encoded protein: CASTPYAGSYNEQFF.

The chain employs TRBV30 and TRBJ1-1; D call uncertain. The CDR3 contains 13 residues. The germline gives CDR1 GTSNPN, CDR2 SVGIG (reference sequence). V dropped 4 bases and J dropped 0 bases, with 9 bases sitting between them. In DNA form, the CDR3 reads TGTGCCTGGAAAAGAGGCCTGAACACTGAAGCTTTCTTT. Its protein is CAWKRGLNTEAFF.

V and J are TRBV18 and TRBJ1-1; no clear D. The CDR3 consists of 14 residues. Germline CDR1 reads KGHSH; CDR2 reads LQKENI. Trimming pared 3 bases from V and 1 base from J, leaving 9 bases between. The CDR3 loop reads CASSPKGGNTEAFF. The CDR3 region has the DNA TGTGCCAGCTCACCCAAAGGAGGGAACACTGAAGCTTTCTTT.

The chain employs TRBV5-6 and TRBJ2-1, with TRBD2 matching 11 bases. After removal of 2 bases from V and 6 bases from J, the junction contained 1 base not matched to a gene. The CDR3 runs to 14 residues. Germline assignment: CDR1 SGHDT and CDR2 YYEEEE. The CDR3 loop is CASSFTSGGNEQFF. The DNA of the CDR3 is TGTGCCAGCAGCTTTACTAGCGGGGGCAATGAGCAGTTCTTC. The whole variable domain, filled in from reference TRBV5-6 and TRBJ2-1, reads DAGVTQSPTHLIKTRGQQVTLRCSPKSGHDTVSWYQQALGQGPQFIFQYYEEEERQRGNFPDRFSGHQFPNYSSELNVNALLLGDSALYLCASSFTSGGNEQFFGPGTRLTVL.

This clone was picked up a small number of times. The genes are TRBV28 and TRBJ1-2, with D hard to call. The CDR3 covers 12 residues. The V gene's germline CDR1 is MDHEN and CDR2 SYDVKM. V shed 3 bases and J shed 5 bases, with 7 bases lying between them. CDR3 DNA: TGTGCCAGCAGTTTTTTGGAGTATGGCTACACCTTC. This gives the protein CASSFLEYGYTF.

J is TRBJ2-7 and V is TRBV6-5, with 8 bases that match TRBD2. CDR3 length: 15 residues. With V trimmed by 6 bases and J by 2 bases, 9 bases remained unmatched. Per the germline V gene, CDR1 is MNHEY and CDR2 is SVGAGI. The CDR3 protein is CASSRSGDLAYEQYF. CDR3 in DNA: TGTGCCAGCAGCCGTAGCGGGGACTTAGCCTACGAGCAGTACTTC.